This T cell receptor beta chain originates from a study of cytomegalovirus exposure and HLA in healthy donors. This PCR relied on a set of 60 Vbeta primers and 13 Jbeta primers. TCRdb's copy holds only in-frame clones and misses some; the assay was immunoSEQ multiplex PCR. This repertoire shows roughly 110,000 clones, about 70% found once; its top ten account for roughly 6.5%. Trimming shortened V by 8 bases and J by 0 bases, and 14 bases separated the two germline ends. CDR1 and CDR2 (germline): LNHDA, SQIVND (reference sequence). The CDR3 covers 14 residues. The sequence came from a woman in her 50s in good health and CMV-seropositive. This rearrangement joins TRBV19 to TRBJ2-7; possible D gene TRBD2, 5 bases. Material for sequencing was PBMCs. The CDR3 sequence: CASAPGLVSYEQYF. CDR3 nucleotide sequence: TGTGCCAGTGCCCCTGGACTGGTCTCCTACGAGCAGTACTTC.